This T cell receptor (beta chain) stems from a study of shared T cell receptors in the human thymus. The V end lost 2 bases, the J end lost 6 bases, and 14 bases lay between the germline ends. CDR1 and CDR2 (germline): SGHNT, YYREEE (reference sequence). The CDR3 is 15 residues long. Sequencing used immunoSEQ multiplex PCR; TCRdb keeps in-frame clones, though not all of them. The sample includes over 60,000 clones, roughly 95% seen only once; the top ten take roughly 0.033%. The genes are TRBV5-4 and TRBJ1-4, with D maybe TRBD1 (6 bases). This TCR was recovered from a human donor. Sequences were obtained from thymocytes. CDR3 sequence (DNA): TGTGCCAGCAGCTTATGGGGGGCTGGGGATGAAAAACTGTTTTTT. Translation gives CASSLWGAGDEKLFF.